This passage covers 8 T cell receptor beta chains from one sample sequenced in a study of T cell responses to AZD1222 COVID-19 vaccine. This table comes from immunoSEQ multiplex PCR, and its TCRdb copy is limited to in-frame clones, with some not included. Seen here are more than 95,000 clones, around 91% observed once, and the top ten hold around 19%. The sequencing here drew on peripheral blood, taken on day 0 of AZD1222 vaccination. The receptors here all came from an adult in good health.

CDR3 region: CASSRGDRVNYEQYF. In DNA form, the CDR3 reads TGTGCCAGCAGTCGTGGGGACAGGGTCAACTACGAGCAGTACTTC. The V call is TRBV28, the J call TRBJ2-7, with 9 positions matching TRBD1. Germline CDR1 MDHEN, CDR2 SYDVKM. This CDR3 is 15 amino acids long. V shed 5 bases, J shed 3 bases, and the junction held 8 bases outside the gene matches.

This chain links TRBV7-3 with TRBJ2-5, with 7 bases lining up with TRBD1. V was clipped by 4 bases and J by 4 bases; unmatched bases: 9. The CDR3 is 15 amino acids. Per the germline V gene, CDR1 is SGHTA and CDR2 is FQGTGA. The DNA of the CDR3 is TGTGCCAGCAGCTCAACCCAGACAGGGATAGAGACCCAGTACTTC. This sequence encodes CASSSTQTGIETQYF. Supplemented by reference TRBV7-3 and TRBJ2-5, the full variable domain reads GAGVSQTPSNKVTEKGKYVELRCDPISGHTALYWYRQSLGQGPEFLIYFQGTGAADDSGLPNDRFFAVRPEGSVSTLKIQRTERGDSAVYLCASSSTQTGIETQYFGPGTRLLVL.

A word on this clone: The conserved final phenylalanine or tryptophan is absent from the CDR3, which likely points to a read error. V and J are TRBV28 and TRBJ1-6, with a possible D match to TRBD1 (5 bases). Germline V CDR1 and CDR2: MDHEN, SYDVKM. V shed 7 bases and J shed 7 bases, with 14 bases lying between them. The length of the CDR3 is 14 residues. The CDR3: CASTSGGGNSPLHL. The CDR3 bases are TGTGCCAGCACCAGTGGGGGGGGGAATTCACCCCTCCACCTT.

This rearrangement joins TRBV7-9 to TRBJ2-1; D is ambiguous. The V gene lost 7 bases and the J gene lost 8 bases, with 12 bases spanning the gap. This CDR3 contains 12 residues. From germline, CDR1 is SEHNR and CDR2 FQNEAQ (reference sequence). CDR3 sequence: CASTVRAHEQFF. DNA of the CDR3: TGTGCCAGCACGGTTAGGGCCCATGAGCAGTTCTTC.

The gene calls are TRBV25-1 and TRBJ1-1; 8 nucleotides agree with TRBD1. The CDR3 is 16 amino acids. Trimming cost V 1 base and J 1 base; bases outside gene matches: 5. Germline CDR1 MGHDK, CDR2 SYGVNS. In DNA form, the CDR3 reads TGTGCCAGCAGTGAATGGGGGACAGGAACGAACACTGAAGCTTTCTTT. This gives the protein CASSEWGTGTNTEAFF.

The V and J genes are TRBV6-5 and TRBJ1-1; 7 bases line up with TRBD1. This CDR3 is built from 13 residues. Per the germline V gene, CDR1 is MNHEY and CDR2 is SVGAGI. With 4 bases clipped from V and 6 bases from J, the junction kept 5 bases outside the gene matches. CDR3 amino acids: CASSLQGMAEAFF. CDR3 coding DNA: TGTGCCAGCAGTTTACAGGGGATGGCTGAAGCTTTCTTT.

The V and J genes are TRBV5-1 and TRBJ2-2; D unclear. Germline V gene sequence: CDR1 SGHRS, CDR2 YFSETQ. The CDR3 covers 14 residues. Trimming took off 0 bases at V and 6 bases at J, with 9 bases between the two ends. The CDR3 DNA reads as TGCGCCAGCAGCTTGGCTAGTAACGCCGGGGAGCTGTTTTTT. It translates to CASSLASNAGELFF.

The chain employs TRBV2 and TRBJ2-2, with 9 bases matching TRBD1. Germline V gene lookup returns CDR1 SNHLY and CDR2 FYNNEI. CDR3 length: 17 residues. V gave up 3 bases and J gave up 4 bases; unmatched junction bases: 9. CDR3 residues: CASSDGTGSFGTGELFF. For the CDR3, the DNA is TGTGCCAGCAGTGACGGGACAGGGAGTTTCGGCACCGGGGAGCTGTTTTTT.